Following are 4 T cell receptor beta chains from one sample sequenced in a study of blood T cell repertoires in COVID-19. Assay: immunoSEQ multiplex PCR; the TCRdb copy retains only in-frame clones and omits some. Of about 250,000 clones in the sample, about nine tenths are singletons; the top ten hold 1.5% to 2%. Sequenced: PBMCs or T cells enriched from blood (not recorded which). Receptors originate from a woman between 18 and 30 years old who had recovered from COVID-19.

The genes are TRBV9 and TRBJ2-7; perhaps TRBD2 as D (5 bases). The CDR3 sequence is 13 residues long. Germline V CDR1 and CDR2: SGDLS, YYNGEE. The V end was cut by 4 bases, the J end by 2 bases, with 10 bases between. CDR3: CASSSGPPYEQYF. CDR3 nucleotide sequence: TGTGCCAGCAGCAGCGGTCCGCCCTACGAGCAGTACTTC.

The J gene is TRBJ1-3, the V gene TRBV9, with D unclear. Germline V CDR1 and CDR2: SGDLS, YYNGEE. The CDR3 runs to 14 residues. Deletions cut 3 bases from V and 0 bases from J, with 7 bases between. Here the CDR3 reads CASSDLNSGNTIYF. DNA of the CDR3: TGTGCCAGCAGCGATCTAAACTCTGGAAACACCATATATTTT.

This rearrangement joins TRBV28 to TRBJ1-1; no firm D call. In germline, CDR1 is MDHEN, CDR2 SYDVKM. This CDR3 spans 14 amino acids. V was shortened by 2 bases and J by 4 bases, with 11 bases between the two germline ends. The CDR3 sequence is CASSLAGSSTEAFF. CDR3 nucleotide sequence: TGTGCCAGCAGTTTAGCAGGCTCCTCCACTGAAGCTTTCTTT. The variable domain in full, completed from reference TRBV28 and TRBJ1-1, reads DVKVTQSSRYLVKRTGEKVFLECVQDMDHENMFWYRQDPGLGLRLIYFSYDVKMKEKGDIPEGYSVSREKKERFSLILESASTNQTSMYLCASSLAGSSTEAFFGQGTRLTVV.

The CDR3 DNA reads as TGTGCCACCTCTGGACAGGGGGCATTTTTCAGGGGATACGAGCAGTACTTC. Translated, it gives CATSGQGAFFRGYEQYF. The chain has TRBV28 and TRBJ2-7; 11 bases are a match to TRBD1. This CDR3 has 17 residues. Trimming took 10 bases from V and 4 from J; bases not matched to a gene: 18. In germline, CDR1 is MDHEN, CDR2 SYDVKM.